Listed below are T cell receptor beta chains from one sample, sequenced in a study of PD-L1 blockade in urothelial cancer. Produced via immunoSEQ multiplex PCR; TCRdb's table is partial and in-frame only. The sample has some 41,000 clones; more than 75% are singletons. The sample here was PBMCs, taken around atezolizumab (anti-PD-L1) treatment. These receptor sequences come from a woman aged 55 to 70 with urothelial cancer. CDR3s include the opening cysteine and the closing phenylalanine or tryptophan. The order of the fields is clone size, J gene, V gene, D gene, CDR3 protein, CDR3 DNA. A D gene is named only where the DNA matches it firmly. Clone size, where shown, is once, few, many, or a class for clones that have expanded.

>.|TRBJ2-1|TRBV5-1|.
CASSLGATVRSSYNEQFF
TGCGCCAGCAGCTTGGGAGCGACAGTCCGAAGCTCCTACAATGAGCAGTTCTTC
>.|TRBJ1-2|TRBV14|TRBD1
CASSQVRGRAGYGYTF
TGTGCCAGCAGCCAAGTCAGGGGGCGAGCGGGCTATGGCTACACCTTC
>.|TRBJ1-1|TRBV7-2|TRBD1
CASSLVGTGVSLGAFF
TGTGCCAGCAGCTTAGTCGGGACAGGGGTATCCCTTGGAGCTTTCTTT
>.|TRBJ2-7|TRBV10-3|TRBD2
CAISESGGRDQQYF
TGTGCCATCAGTGAGTCGGGCGGGAGGGATCAGCAGTACTTC
>.|TRBJ2-7|TRBV18|TRBD2
CASSLYSGGSYVYEQYF
TGTGCCAGCTCACTATATTCGGGAGGAAGTTATGTCTACGAGCAGTACTTC
>.|TRBJ2-1|TRBV29-1|TRBD2
CSVEDSASGSPLSSYNEQFF
TGCAGCGTTGAGGATTCGGCTAGCGGGAGTCCTCTGTCTTCCTACAATGAGCAGTTCTTC
>.|TRBJ2-7|TRBV27|.
CASRSLYPSSYEQYF
TGTGCCAGCAGATCACTATACCCCAGCTCCTACGAGCAGTACTTC
>few|TRBJ2-7|TRBV19|TRBD1
CASKLTGQTYEQYF
TGTGCCAGTAAACTGACAGGGCAAACCTACGAGCAGTACTTC
>.|TRBJ2-7|TRBV18|.
CASSATASYEQYF
TGTGCCAGCTCAGCGACAGCTTCCTACGAGCAGTACTTC
>.|TRBJ1-3|TRBV20-1|.
CSARASDTIYF
TGCAGTGCTAGAGCCTCGGACACCATATATTTT
>.|TRBJ2-7|TRBV7-2|.
CASSLRSGPGTFTYEQYF
TGTGCCAGCAGCTTAAGGTCCGGTCCCGGGACATTTACCTACGAGCAGTACTTC
>.|TRBJ1-1|TRBV4-1|.
CASSSQDSWSTEAFF
TGCGCCAGCAGCTCCCAAGACAGTTGGAGCACTGAAGCTTTCTTT
>.|TRBJ1-3|TRBV19|TRBD1
CASSRTGLGNTIYF
TGTGCCAGTAGTCGGACAGGGCTGGGAAACACCATATATTTT
>.|TRBJ2-5|TRBV6-5|.
CASRRAVAVQETQYF
TGTGCCAGCAGGCGGGCGGTAGCGGTACAAGAGACCCAGTACTTC
>.|TRBJ2-2|TRBV19|TRBD1
CASRRLGQGTGELFF
TGTGCCAGTAGACGGTTGGGACAGGGCACCGGGGAGCTGTTTTTT
>.|TRBJ2-2|TRBV6-1|TRBD1
CASSEFGTRTGRNTGELFF
TGTGCCAGCAGTGAATTTGGAACGAGGACAGGGAGGAACACCGGGGAGCTGTTTTTT
>.|TRBJ1-1|TRBV2|.
CASSAGQSLEAFF
TGTGCCAGCAGTGCTGGACAGAGCCTTGAAGCTTTCTTT
>.|TRBJ2-2|TRBV10-3|.
CAISEGTQSELFF
TGTGCCATCAGTGAGGGGACTCAGTCGGAGCTGTTTTTT
>once|TRBJ1-5|TRBV7-8|.
CASSWEGNQPQHF
TGTGCCAGCAGCTGGGAGGGCAATCAGCCCCAGCATTTT
>.|TRBJ2-5|TRBV5-6|TRBD1
CASSLEGGDHRKETQYF
TGTGCCAGCAGCTTGGAAGGGGGCGATCATCGGAAAGAGACCCAGTACTTC
>.|TRBJ2-1|TRBV19|.
CASSTTGTYYNEQFF
TGTGCCAGTAGTACTACCGGGACTTACTACAATGAGCAGTTCTTC
>.|TRBJ2-3|TRBV15|TRBD2
CATSEGLAGAFQTDTQYF
TGTGCCACCAGCGAAGGACTAGCGGGAGCTTTTCAGACAGATACGCAGTATTTT
>.|TRBJ2-3|TRBV7-2|TRBD1
CASSLDRVSTDTQYF
TGTGCCAGCAGCCTGGACAGGGTGAGCACAGATACGCAGTATTTT
>.|TRBJ2-7|TRBV5-6|.
CASRLASRAYEQYF
TGTGCCAGCAGATTGGCCTCCAGGGCATACGAGCAGTACTTC
>.|TRBJ2-7|TRBV25-1|.
CASSERGFSYEQYF
TGTGCCAGCAGTGAACGAGGCTTCTCCTACGAGCAGTACTTC
>.|TRBJ1-3|TRBV2|.
CASSGRGNTIYF
TGTGCCAGCAGTGGGAGGGGTAACACCATATATTTT
>.|TRBJ1-2|TRBV6-1|TRBD1
CASSVVPGGNYGYTF
TGTGCCAGCAGTGTAGTACCAGGGGGCAACTATGGCTACACCTTC
>.|TRBJ2-1|TRBV6-6|TRBD2
CASSSTSGAAYNEQFF
TGTGCCAGCAGTTCCACTAGCGGGGCGGCTTACAATGAGCAGTTCTTC
>few|TRBJ1-5|TRBV2|.
CASSEWIRGLVYGNQPQHF
TGTGCCAGCAGTGAATGGATCAGGGGTTTGGTATATGGCAATCAGCCCCAGCATTTT
>.|TRBJ2-3|TRBV5-1|.
CASSLPVRYTDTQYF
TGCGCCAGCAGCCTCCCGGTGAGATACACAGATACGCAGTATTTT
>.|TRBJ2-3|TRBV5-1|TRBD1
CASSGPTGGGTDTQYF
TGCGCCAGCAGCGGACCCACAGGGGGCGGCACAGATACGCAGTATTTT
>.|TRBJ2-5|TRBV6-1|TRBD2
CASIRVWRGETQYF
TGTGCCAGCATCAGGGTATGGCGGGGGGAGACCCAGTACTTC
>.|TRBJ2-7|TRBV10-3|TRBD2
CAISGTSGRGRAYEQYF
TGTGCCATCAGCGGGACTAGCGGGAGGGGTAGGGCCTACGAGCAGTACTTC
>.|TRBJ2-7|TRBV7-9|TRBD1
CASSLGWSIGAGTAREQYF
TGTGCCAGCAGCCTGGGGTGGTCGATAGGTGCCGGGACAGCCCGCGAGCAGTACTTC
>.|TRBJ2-2|TRBV29-1|TRBD2
CSVGASGRTGELFF
TGCAGCGTTGGGGCCAGCGGGAGGACCGGGGAGCTGTTTTTT
>.|TRBJ1-2|TRBV10-3|TRBD1
CAIRKSRDRINYGYTF
TGTGCCATCAGGAAGAGTCGGGACAGAATTAACTATGGCTACACCTTC
>.|TRBJ2-5|TRBV19|TRBD1
CASRVTGSTETQYF
TGTGCCAGTCGAGTGACAGGGTCGACGGAGACCCAGTACTTC
>.|TRBJ2-3|TRBV4-3|TRBD1
CASSQGQGGAITQYF
TGCGCCAGCAGCCAGGGACAGGGGGGGGCTATTACGCAGTATTTT
>.|TRBJ2-7|TRBV19|.
CASGSSYEQYF
TGTGCCTCAGGTAGCTCCTACGAGCAGTACTTC
>.|TRBJ2-7|TRBV18|.
CASSRTDKTSFYF
TGTGCCAGCTCTCGGACAGACAAGACTAGCTTTTACTTC
>.|TRBJ2-5|TRBV29-1|.
CSATSRSETQYF
TGCAGCGCCACGAGCCGGTCAGAGACCCAGTACTTC
>.|TRBJ2-5|TRBV5-1|TRBD2
CASSSGTSGAQETQYF
TGCGCCAGCAGCTCCGGGACTAGCGGTGCCCAAGAGACCCAGTACTTC
>.|TRBJ2-3|TRBV29-1|TRBD2
CSARLARSTDTQYF
TGCAGCGCCCGACTAGCGAGGAGCACAGATACGCAGTATTTT
>.|TRBJ2-7|TRBV7-6|TRBD1
CASSLDRGAHEQYF
TGTGCCAGCAGCTTAGACAGGGGGGCCCACGAGCAGTACTTC
>.|TRBJ1-2|TRBV5-4|TRBD1
CASSQNQGAGGYTF
TGTGCCAGCAGCCAAAATCAGGGGGCTGGGGGCTACACCTTC
>.|TRBJ2-7|TRBV29-1|TRBD2
CSVGGLAGLYEQYF
TGCAGCGTCGGCGGACTAGCGGGTCTCTACGAGCAGTACTTC
>.|TRBJ2-1|TRBV11-1|TRBD2
CASSFGGAGEQFF
TGTGCCAGCAGCTTCGGGGGGGCAGGTGAGCAGTTCTTC